Following are 18 T cell receptor beta chains from one sample sequenced in a study of control samples from healthy donors and cancer patients. Libraries were prepared by immunoSEQ multiplex PCR; TCRdb keeps only in-frame clonotypes and omits some of them. The sample lists about 130,000 clones; 80% to 95% were seen once. The source material was blood. Source of these receptors: a man between 18 and 29 years old in good health.

The chain recombines TRBV5-1 with TRBJ2-2, with 8 bases identical to TRBD2. With 4 bases clipped from V and 2 bases from J, the junction kept 7 bases outside the gene matches. CDR3 length: 16 residues. Germline lookup yields CDR1 SGHRS and CDR2 YFSETQ. The CDR3 spells CASSRVAGTNTGELFF. CDR3 bases: TGCGCCAGCAGCCGTGTAGCGGGGACTAACACCGGGGAGCTGTTTTTT.

This clone was seen a single time. The J gene is TRBJ1-6, the V gene TRBV4-2; D perhaps matches TRBD1 (5 bases). Germline CDR1 and CDR2: LGHNA and YNFKEQ. V lost 1 base and J 1 base, leaving 17 bases between the germline ends. The CDR3 has 19 amino acids. The CDR3: CASSQVLTRVASYNSPLHF. In DNA form, the CDR3 reads TGTGCCAGCAGCCAAGTTTTAACCAGGGTGGCATCCTATAATTCACCCCTCCACTTT.

This clone was counted once. The chain carries TRBV15 and TRBJ2-7; TRBD2 matches at 8 bases. The CDR3 length is 16 residues. The junction had 8 bases not matched to a gene; V was cut back by 0 bases and J by 4 bases. Germline V lookup: CDR1 LNHNV, CDR2 YYDKDF (reference sequence). The DNA for the CDR3 is TGTGCCACCAGCAGAGACCAGCCCGGGACTAGTTACGAGCAGTACTTC. This encodes CATSRDQPGTSYEQYF.

This chain uses TRBV6-5 with TRBJ1-1; a weak D match, TRBD1 (5 bases). The CDR3 is made up of 16 amino acids. Trimming cost V 0 bases and J 0 bases, with 11 bases left between them. Germline assignment: CDR1 MNHEY and CDR2 SVGAGI. CDR3 amino acids: CASSYSTKGVNTEAFF. The CDR3 nucleotides read TGTGCCAGCAGTTACTCAACTAAAGGGGTGAACACTGAAGCTTTCTTT.

V and J are TRBV7-9 and TRBJ2-7; 8 bases line up with TRBD2. V lost 1 base and J lost 3; bases outside the gene matches: 8. CDR1 is SEHNR, CDR2 FQNEAQ, per germline (reference sequence). The CDR3 sequence is 16 residues long. CDR3 sequence: CASSLVGERGSYEQYF. CDR3 bases: TGTGCCAGCAGCTTAGTGGGGGAGCGGGGGAGCTACGAGCAGTACTTC.

The CDR3 spells CASSQVSGTEAFF. The CDR3 nucleotides read TGTGCCAGCAGCCAAGTTTCCGGCACTGAAGCTTTCTTT. The gene calls are TRBV3-1 (or the pseudogene TRBV3-2) and TRBJ1-1; D is undetermined. The CDR3 contains 13 residues. Trimming removed 1 base at V and 4 bases at J, with 7 bases between. Germline CDR1 and CDR2: LGHDT and YNNKEL (reference sequence).

The V gene is TRBV2, the J gene TRBJ2-5; 13 bases match TRBD2. The V gene end was trimmed by 5 bases and the J gene end by 4 bases; junction bases not matched to a gene: 13. The V gene's germline CDR1 is SNHLY and CDR2 FYNNEI. CDR3 size: 18 residues. DNA of the CDR3: TGTGCCAGCAGTAGAGGACTAGCGGGGGTTTCAAGGGGAGAGACCCAGTACTTC. This encodes CASSRGLAGVSRGETQYF.

Worth noting for this clone: Other DNA sequences in this specimen translate into the identical CDR3. This rearrangement joins TRBV9 to TRBJ2-2, with D perhaps matching TRBD2 (5 bases). CDR1 is SGDLS, CDR2 YYNGEE, per germline. The CDR3 is 13 amino acids. Trimming took off 0 bases at V and 5 bases at J, with 5 bases between the two ends. Here the CDR3 DNA reads TGTGCCAGCAGCGTAGCGGGGACCGGGGAGCTGTTTTTT. Translation gives CASSVAGTGELFF.

The gene calls are TRBV27 and TRBJ1-2; 8 bases line up with TRBD1. The germline CDR1 and CDR2 sequences are MNHEY and SMNVEV (reference sequence). Trimming at V came to 8 bases and at J to 4 bases, leaving 9 bases not matched to a gene. The CDR3 consists of 14 residues. CDR3 bases: TGTGCCAGCGGAAAAGACAGGGGCACCTATGGCTACACCTTC. It translates to CASGKDRGTYGYTF.

This clone has only one observation. V is TRBV9 and J is TRBJ1-2, with no clear D. Trimming stripped 0 bases from V and 4 bases from J, with 10 bases between. CDR1 SGDLS and CDR2 YYNGEE come from the germline V gene. The CDR3 has 14 amino acids. The CDR3 sequence is CASSVGWEGYGYTF. In nucleotides, the CDR3 is TGTGCCAGCAGCGTAGGTTGGGAAGGCTATGGCTACACCTTC. Full variable domain (rest looked up from reference TRBV9 and TRBJ1-2): DSGVTQTPKHLITATGQRVTLRCSPRSGDLSVYWYQQSLDQGLQFLIQYYNGEERAKGNILERFSAQQFPDLHSELNLSSLELGDSALYFCASSVGWEGYGYTFGSGTRLTVV.

The rearrangement joins TRBV25-1 to TRBJ2-7; unclear D gene. Trimming cost V 4 bases and J 4 bases, with 11 bases left between them. The CDR3 is 13 amino acids. Germline values: CDR1 MGHDK, CDR2 SYGVNS. CDR3 DNA: TGTGCCAGCAGTGCCCTACTGAAATACGAGCAGTACTTC. Translation: CASSALLKYEQYF.

The V gene is TRBV16, the J gene TRBJ1-2; no clear D gene. There are 15 residues in the CDR3. From germline, CDR1 is KGHSY and CDR2 FQNENV. V lost 0 bases to trimming and J lost 0 bases, with 8 bases between them. The CDR3 reads CASSQSFQANYGYTF. The CDR3 nucleotides are TGTGCCAGCAGCCAATCGTTTCAGGCTAACTATGGCTACACCTTC.

The V call is TRBV4-1, the J call TRBJ1-2; D is perhaps TRBD1 (6 bases). Germline CDR1 and CDR2: MGHRA and YSYEKL. Trimming removed 2 bases from V and 7 bases from J, with 14 bases in between. CDR3 size: 14 residues. CDR3 nucleotides: TGCGCCAGCAGCCAACCAGGGACAAGTTTTGGCTACACCTTC. It translates to CASSQPGTSFGYTF.

The chain links TRBV6-5 to TRBJ1-5; 7 nucleotides align to TRBD1. The CDR3 is 13 residues long. Trimming removed 6 bases from V and 11 bases from J; junction bases left unmatched: 10. Germline CDR1 MNHEY, CDR2 SVGAGI. DNA for the CDR3: TGTGCCAGCAGCTACCTACCGGGGACAGCCCAGCATTTT. Translation gives CASSYLPGTAQHF.

This rearrangement joins TRBV4-2 to TRBJ2-2; D uncertain. Trimming took off 4 bases at V and 5 bases at J, with 2 bases between the two ends. This CDR3 contains 11 residues. Germline CDR1 reads LGHNA; CDR2 reads YNFKEQ. The CDR3 DNA is TGTGCCAGCAGCCTTACCGGGGAGCTGTTTTTT. It specifies CASSLTGELFF.

The chain carries TRBV3-1 (or the pseudogene TRBV3-2) and TRBJ2-4; no clear D. V lost 1 base, J lost 3 bases, and 13 bases lay in between. The CDR3 loop spans 16 amino acids. The germline V gene has CDR1 LGHDT and CDR2 YNNKEL (reference sequence). The CDR3 DNA reads TGTGCCAGCAGCCAAGCAGCGAGCCGCAGCAAAAACATTCAGTACTTC. Translating gives CASSQAASRSKNIQYF.

The chain couples TRBV3-1 (or the pseudogene TRBV3-2) to TRBJ2-7; the D gene is possibly TRBD1 (5 bases). In germline, CDR1 is LGHDT, CDR2 YNNKEL (reference sequence). The CDR3 is 20 residues long. V lost 0 bases and J lost 3, with 27 bases in between. The CDR3 coding sequence is TGTGCCAGCAGCCAAGAAGGGGTTTTCGTGACACGGTCGTTTGTCTACGAGCAGTACTTC. This sequence encodes CASSQEGVFVTRSFVYEQYF.

V is TRBV29-1 and J is TRBJ1-2, with 8 bases lining up with TRBD1. This CDR3 is built from 13 residues. Germline V gives CDR1 SQVTM, CDR2 ANQGSEA. Germline trimming cut 7 bases from V and 3 bases from J; bases unmatched to any gene: 7. CDR3 sequence (DNA): TGCAGCGACCGACAGGGGAAGGACTATGGCTACACCTTC. It translates to CSDRQGKDYGYTF.